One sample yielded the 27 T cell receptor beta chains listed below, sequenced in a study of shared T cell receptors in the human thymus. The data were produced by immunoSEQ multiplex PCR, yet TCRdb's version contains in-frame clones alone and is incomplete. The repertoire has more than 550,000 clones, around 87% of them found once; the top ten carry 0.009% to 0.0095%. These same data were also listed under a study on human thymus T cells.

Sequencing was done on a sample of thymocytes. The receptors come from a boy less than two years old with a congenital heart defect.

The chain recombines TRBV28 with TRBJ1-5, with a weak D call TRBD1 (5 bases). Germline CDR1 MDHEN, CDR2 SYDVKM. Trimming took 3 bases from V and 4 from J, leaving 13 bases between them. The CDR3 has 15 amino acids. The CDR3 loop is CASSFWGGGNQPQHF. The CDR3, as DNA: TGTGCCAGCAGTTTTTGGGGGGGTGGAAATCAGCCCCAGCATTTT.

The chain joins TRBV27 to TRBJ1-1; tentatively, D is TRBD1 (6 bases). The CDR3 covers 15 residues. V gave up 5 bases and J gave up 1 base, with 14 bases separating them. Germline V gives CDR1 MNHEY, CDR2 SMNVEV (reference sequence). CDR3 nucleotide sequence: TGTGCCAGCAGTCCCGAACAGGGTAGGAACACTGAAGCTTTCTTT. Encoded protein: CASSPEQGRNTEAFF.

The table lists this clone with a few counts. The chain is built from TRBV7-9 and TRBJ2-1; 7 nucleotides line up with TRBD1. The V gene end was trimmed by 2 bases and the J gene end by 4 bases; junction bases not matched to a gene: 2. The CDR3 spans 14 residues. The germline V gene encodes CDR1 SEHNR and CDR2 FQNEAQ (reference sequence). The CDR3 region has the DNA TGTGCCAGCAGCTTATACAGGGGTTACAATGAGCAGTTCTTC. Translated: CASSLYRGYNEQFF. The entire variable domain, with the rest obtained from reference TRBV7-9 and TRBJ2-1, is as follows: DTGVSQNPRHKITKRGQNVTFRCDPISEHNRLYWYRQTLGQGPEFLTYFQNEAQLEKSRLLSDRFSAERPKGSFSTLEIQRTEQGDSAMYLCASSLYRGYNEQFFGPGTRLTVL.

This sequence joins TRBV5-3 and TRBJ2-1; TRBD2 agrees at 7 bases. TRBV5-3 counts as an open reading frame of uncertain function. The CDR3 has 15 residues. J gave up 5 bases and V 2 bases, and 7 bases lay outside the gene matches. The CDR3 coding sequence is TGTGCCAGAAGCTTAGGCGGGAGTGAGGACAATGAGCAGTTCTTC. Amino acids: CARSLGGSEDNEQFF.

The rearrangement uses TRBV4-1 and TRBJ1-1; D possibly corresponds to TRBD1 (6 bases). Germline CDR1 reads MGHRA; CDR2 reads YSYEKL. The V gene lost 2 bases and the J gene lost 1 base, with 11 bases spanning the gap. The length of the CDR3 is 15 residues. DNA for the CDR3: TGCGCCAGCAGCCAAAAGGGACACGAGAACACTGAAGCTTTCTTT. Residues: CASSQKGHENTEAFF.

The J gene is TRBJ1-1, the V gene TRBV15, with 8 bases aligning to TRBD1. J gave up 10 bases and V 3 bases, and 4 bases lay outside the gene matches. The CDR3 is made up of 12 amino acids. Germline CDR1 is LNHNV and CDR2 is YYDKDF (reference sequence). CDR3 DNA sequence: TGTGCCACCAGCAGGGGACAGGACAGAGCTTTCTTT. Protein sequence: CATSRGQDRAFF.

CDR3 bases: TGTGCCAGCAGTCCTCCGGGACTAGCGGGCTCTAGCTCCTACGAGCAGTACTTC. Its protein product is CASSPPGLAGSSSYEQYF. The chain couples TRBV5-6 to TRBJ2-7; 12 bases line up with TRBD2. The CDR3 length is 18 residues. With 5 bases clipped from V and 0 bases from J, the junction kept 12 bases outside the gene matches. Germline V lookup: CDR1 SGHDT, CDR2 YYEEEE. Full variable domain (remainder filled in from reference TRBV5-6 and TRBJ2-7): DAGVTQSPTHLIKTRGQQVTLRCSPKSGHDTVSWYQQALGQGPQFIFQYYEEEERQRGNFPDRFSGHQFPNYSSELNVNALLLGDSALYLCASSPPGLAGSSSYEQYFGPGTRLTVT.

The CDR3 sequence: CASSFLVQGDIGYTGELFF. CDR3 bases: TGTGCCAGCAGCTTCTTGGTTCAGGGGGACATAGGATACACCGGGGAGCTGTTTTTT. The chain recombines TRBV5-6 with TRBJ2-2, with 7 positions matching TRBD1. Germline V lookup: CDR1 SGHDT, CDR2 YYEEEE. The CDR3 has 19 residues. The junction had 16 bases not matched to a gene; V was cut back by 2 bases and J by 3 bases.

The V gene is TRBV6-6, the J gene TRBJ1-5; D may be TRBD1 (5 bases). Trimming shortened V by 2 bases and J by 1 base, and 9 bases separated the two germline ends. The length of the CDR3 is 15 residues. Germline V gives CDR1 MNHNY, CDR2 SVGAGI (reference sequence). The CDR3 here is CASSYPGLSNQPQHF. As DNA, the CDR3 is TGTGCCAGCAGTTACCCGGGACTGAGCAATCAGCCCCAGCATTTT.

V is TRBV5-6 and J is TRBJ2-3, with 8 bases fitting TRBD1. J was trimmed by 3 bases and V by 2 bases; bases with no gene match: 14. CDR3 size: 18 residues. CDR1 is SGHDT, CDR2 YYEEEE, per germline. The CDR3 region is CASSFSYWQGAKTDTQYF. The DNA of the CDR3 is TGTGCCAGCAGCTTTTCGTATTGGCAGGGGGCAAAAACAGATACGCAGTATTTT.

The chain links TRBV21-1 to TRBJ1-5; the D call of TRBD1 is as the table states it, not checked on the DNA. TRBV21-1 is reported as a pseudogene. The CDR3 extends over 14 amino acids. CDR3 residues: CASSHDRGGQPQHF. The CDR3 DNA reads TGTGCCAGCAGCCACGACAGGGGCGGTCAGCCCCAGCATTTT.

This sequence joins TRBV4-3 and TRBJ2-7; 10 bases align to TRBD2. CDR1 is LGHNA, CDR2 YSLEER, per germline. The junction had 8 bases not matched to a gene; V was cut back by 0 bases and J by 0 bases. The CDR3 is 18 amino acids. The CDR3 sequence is CASSQEWTSGKSSYEQYF. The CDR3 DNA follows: TGCGCCAGCAGCCAAGAGTGGACTAGCGGAAAGAGCTCCTACGAGCAGTACTTC.

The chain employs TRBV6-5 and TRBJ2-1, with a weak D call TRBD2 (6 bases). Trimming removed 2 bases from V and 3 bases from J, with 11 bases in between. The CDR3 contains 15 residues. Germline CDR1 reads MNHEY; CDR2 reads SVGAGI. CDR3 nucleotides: TGTGCCAGCAGTTACATGGCGGGATTCTACAATGAGCAGTTCTTC. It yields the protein CASSYMAGFYNEQFF.

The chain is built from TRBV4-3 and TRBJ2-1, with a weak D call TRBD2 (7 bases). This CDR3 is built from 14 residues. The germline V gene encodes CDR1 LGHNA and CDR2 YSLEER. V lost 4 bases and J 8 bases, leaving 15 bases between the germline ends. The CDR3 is CASSPGAGVYEQFF. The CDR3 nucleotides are TGCGCCAGCAGCCCAGGGGCGGGAGTATATGAGCAGTTCTTC.

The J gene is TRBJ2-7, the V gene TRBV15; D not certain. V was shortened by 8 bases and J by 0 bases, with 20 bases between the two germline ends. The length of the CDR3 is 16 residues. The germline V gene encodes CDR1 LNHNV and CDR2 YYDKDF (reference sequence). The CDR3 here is CATGSTPVGSSYEQYF. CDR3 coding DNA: TGTGCCACCGGATCTACCCCGGTCGGGTCCTCCTACGAGCAGTACTTC. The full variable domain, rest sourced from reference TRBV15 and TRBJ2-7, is DAMVIQNPRYQVTQFGKPVTLSCSQTLNHNVMYWYQQKSSQAPKLLFHYYDKDFNNEADTPDNFQSRRPNTSFCFLDIRSPGLGDTAMYLCATGSTPVGSSYEQYFGPGTRLTVT.

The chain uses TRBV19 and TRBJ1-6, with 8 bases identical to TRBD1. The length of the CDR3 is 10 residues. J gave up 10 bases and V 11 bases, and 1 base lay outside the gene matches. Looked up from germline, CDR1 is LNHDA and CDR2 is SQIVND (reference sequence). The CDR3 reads CAGDRSPLHF. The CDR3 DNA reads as TGTGCCGGGGACAGGTCACCCCTCCACTTT.

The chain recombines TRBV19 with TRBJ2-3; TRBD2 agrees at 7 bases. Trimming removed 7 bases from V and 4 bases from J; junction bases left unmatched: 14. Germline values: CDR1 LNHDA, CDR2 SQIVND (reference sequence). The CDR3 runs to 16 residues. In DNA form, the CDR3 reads TGTGCCAGTAAACGGGCGGGAGTCGGCTCCCCAGATACGCAGTATTTT. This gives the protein CASKRAGVGSPDTQYF.

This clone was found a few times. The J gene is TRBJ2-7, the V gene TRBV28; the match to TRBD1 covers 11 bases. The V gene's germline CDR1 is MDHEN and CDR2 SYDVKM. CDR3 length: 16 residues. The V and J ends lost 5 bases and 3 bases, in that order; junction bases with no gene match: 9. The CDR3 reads CASSAGTGGNNYEQYF. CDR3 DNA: TGTGCCAGCAGTGCCGGGACAGGGGGAAACAACTACGAGCAGTACTTC.

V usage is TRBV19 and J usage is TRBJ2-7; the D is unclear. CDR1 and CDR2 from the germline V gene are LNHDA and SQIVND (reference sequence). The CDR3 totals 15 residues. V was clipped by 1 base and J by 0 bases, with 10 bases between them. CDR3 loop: CASSIGGLDSYEQYF. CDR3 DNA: TGTGCCAGTAGTATAGGCGGTCTGGACTCCTACGAGCAGTACTTC. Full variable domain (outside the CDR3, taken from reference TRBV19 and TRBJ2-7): DGGITQSPKYLFRKEGQNVTLSCEQNLNHDAMYWYRQDPGQGLRLIYYSQIVNDFQKGDIAEGYSVSREKKESFPLTVTSAQKNPTAFYLCASSIGGLDSYEQYFGPGTRLTVT.

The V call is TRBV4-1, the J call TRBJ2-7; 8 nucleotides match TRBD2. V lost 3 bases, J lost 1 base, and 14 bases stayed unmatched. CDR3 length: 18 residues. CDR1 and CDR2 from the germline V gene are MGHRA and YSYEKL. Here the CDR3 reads CASSHSVILAGPSYEQYF. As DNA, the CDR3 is TGCGCCAGCAGCCATTCGGTTATCCTAGCGGGCCCATCCTACGAGCAGTACTTC.

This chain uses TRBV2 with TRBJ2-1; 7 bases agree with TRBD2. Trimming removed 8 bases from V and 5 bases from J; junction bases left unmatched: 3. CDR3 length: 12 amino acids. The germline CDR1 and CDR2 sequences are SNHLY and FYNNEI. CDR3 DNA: TGTGCCAGCCGCAGCGGGGACAATGAGCAGTTCTTC. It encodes CASRSGDNEQFF. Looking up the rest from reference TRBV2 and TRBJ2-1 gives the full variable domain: EPEVTQTPSHQVTQMGQEVILRCVPISNHLYFYWYRQILGQKVEFLVSFYNNEISEKSEIFDDQFSVERPDGSNFTLKIRSTKLEDSAMYFCASRSGDNEQFFGPGTRLTVL.

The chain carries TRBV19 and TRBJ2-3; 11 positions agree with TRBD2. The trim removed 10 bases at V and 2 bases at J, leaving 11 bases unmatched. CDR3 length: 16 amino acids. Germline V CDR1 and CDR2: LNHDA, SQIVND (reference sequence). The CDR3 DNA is TGTGCCACCGCAGGATGGGGACTAGCGGTCACAGATACGCAGTATTTT. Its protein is CATAGWGLAVTDTQYF.

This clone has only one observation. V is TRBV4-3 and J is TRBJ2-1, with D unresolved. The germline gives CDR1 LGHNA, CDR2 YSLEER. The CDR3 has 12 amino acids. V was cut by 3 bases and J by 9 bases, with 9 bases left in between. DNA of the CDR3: TGCGCCAGCAGCCACCTGGGCTCTGAGCAGTTCTTC. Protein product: CASSHLGSEQFF.

CDR3 DNA sequence: TGTGCCACCAGCAGCCGGACAACGAGCTCCTACAATGAGCAGTTCTTC. Protein sequence: CATSSRTTSSYNEQFF. V gene TRBV15 combines with J gene TRBJ2-1; tentatively, D is TRBD1 (5 bases). Germline assignment: CDR1 LNHNV and CDR2 YYDKDF (reference sequence). The CDR3 consists of 16 residues. The V end was cut by 3 bases, the J end by 0 bases, with 12 bases between.

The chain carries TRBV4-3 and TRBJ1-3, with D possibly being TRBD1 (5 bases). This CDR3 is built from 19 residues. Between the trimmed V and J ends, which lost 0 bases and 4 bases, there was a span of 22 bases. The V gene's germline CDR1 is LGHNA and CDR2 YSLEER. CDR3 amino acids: CASSQDSVLGVPKGNTIYF. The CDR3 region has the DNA TGCGCCAGCAGCCAAGATTCCGTGTTAGGGGTGCCTAAGGGAAACACCATATATTTT.

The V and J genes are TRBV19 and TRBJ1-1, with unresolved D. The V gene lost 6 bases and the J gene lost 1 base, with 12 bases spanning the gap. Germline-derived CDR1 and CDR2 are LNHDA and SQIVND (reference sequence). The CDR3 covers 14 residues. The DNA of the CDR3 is TGTGCCAGTAGCCTGACATGGCCGAACACTGAAGCTTTCTTT. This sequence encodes CASSLTWPNTEAFF.

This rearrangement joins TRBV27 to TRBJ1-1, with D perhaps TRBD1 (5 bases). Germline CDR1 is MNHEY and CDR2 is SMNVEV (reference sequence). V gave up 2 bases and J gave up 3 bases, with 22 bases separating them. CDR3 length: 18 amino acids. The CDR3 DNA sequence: TGTGCCAGCAGTTTAAGGTTGGGCAGGGCTGGGGAGGACACTGAAGCTTTCTTT. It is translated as CASSLRLGRAGEDTEAFF.